The 30 T cell receptor beta chains presented below share a single source sample, sequenced in a study of T cell responses to AZD1222 COVID-19 vaccine. Profiling relied on immunoSEQ multiplex PCR, and the TCRdb table lists in-frame clones only, not all of them. The table shows over 85,000 clones, with around 90% occurring only once. The specimen was peripheral blood, collected 28 days after the second AZD1222 dose. The receptor set was obtained from an adult who received the AZD1222 COVID-19 vaccine.

In this sample, this clone turned up a few times. The chain has TRBV4-1 and TRBJ1-6; 10 nucleotides line up with TRBD1. V lost 4 bases and J lost 0; bases outside the gene matches: 6. Germline CDR1 reads MGHRA; CDR2 reads YSYEKL. CDR3 length: 18 amino acids. The CDR3 coding sequence is TGCGCCAGCAGCCTCGGACAGGGGGAAAGCTCCTATAATTCACCCCTCCACTTT. Its protein is CASSLGQGESSYNSPLHF.

The chain couples TRBV3-1 (or the pseudogene TRBV3-2) to TRBJ2-5; TRBD1 or TRBD2 may be the D gene (6 bases each). The V and J ends lost 0 bases and 1 base respectively, with 9 bases between them. Germline loops: CDR1 LGHDT, CDR2 YNNKEL (reference sequence). The CDR3 consists of 15 residues. This chain's CDR3 is CASSQDGGPQETQYF. CDR3 DNA: TGTGCCAGCAGCCAAGATGGGGGGCCCCAAGAGACCCAGTACTTC.

The J gene is TRBJ1-5, the V gene TRBV19; D might be TRBD1 (5 bases). In germline, CDR1 is LNHDA, CDR2 SQIVND (reference sequence). The CDR3 is 15 residues long. Trimming pared 10 bases from V and 6 bases from J, leaving 22 bases between. The CDR3: CATSFGGRAGQPQHF. DNA of the CDR3: TGTGCCACCTCCTTCGGGGGTAGGGCCGGTCAGCCCCAGCATTTT.

The chain has TRBV28 and TRBJ2-5; D not certain. V shed 4 bases and J shed 2 bases, with 5 bases lying between them. Germline assignment: CDR1 MDHEN and CDR2 SYDVKM. The CDR3 loop spans 12 amino acids. The CDR3 sequence: CASSSNQETQYF. CDR3 nucleotide sequence: TGTGCCAGCAGTTCGAATCAAGAGACCCAGTACTTC.

The chain carries TRBV27 and TRBJ1-5; D gene uncertain. The CDR3 consists of 13 residues. The germline V gene encodes CDR1 MNHEY and CDR2 SMNVEV (reference sequence). Trimming stripped 4 bases from V and 2 bases from J, with 6 bases between. The CDR3 nucleotides read TGTGCCAGCAGTTACAGTGGCAATCAGCCCCAGCATTTT. Translating gives CASSYSGNQPQHF.

The chain combines TRBV19 with TRBJ2-7; D gene uncertain. The germline CDR1 and CDR2 sequences are LNHDA and SQIVND (reference sequence). This CDR3 has 15 residues. The V gene lost 0 bases and the J gene lost 6 bases, with 15 bases spanning the gap. Here the CDR3 DNA reads TGTGCCAGTAGTATAGATCGGGTAGGCCGGTCCGAGCAGTACTTC. Residues: CASSIDRVGRSEQYF.

Of note for this clone: An end of the junction does not agree with germline; a read error may underlie this. V usage is TRBV7-7 and J usage is TRBJ2-3, with 12 bases lining up with TRBD2. The CDR3 contains 16 residues. Germline assignment: CDR1 SSHAT and CDR2 FNYEAQ (reference sequence). The CDR3 loop reads CASSKLAGGTTDTQYF. CDR3 nucleotides: TGTGCTAGCAGCAAACTAGCGGGGGGAACCACAGATACGCAGTATTTT.

This chain links TRBV5-1 with TRBJ1-2, with 10 bases lining up with TRBD1. CDR1 and CDR2 from the germline V gene are SGHRS and YFSETQ. V lost 3 bases, J lost 8 bases, and 7 bases stayed unmatched. The CDR3 is 14 residues long. The CDR3 nucleotides read TGCGCCAGCAGCTCTGACAGGGGGCGCAAGGGCTACACCTTC. This translates into CASSSDRGRKGYTF.

The chain is built from TRBV6-5 and TRBJ2-3; 7 positions match TRBD1. The germline CDR1 and CDR2 sequences are MNHEY and SVGAGI. Trimming cost V 6 bases and J 6 bases; bases outside gene matches: 9. This CDR3 has 14 amino acids. The CDR3 DNA reads as TGTGCCAGCAGATCAGGGGGAGTTTTGGATACGCAGTATTTT. Its translation: CASRSGGVLDTQYF.

V is TRBV5-4 and J is TRBJ2-7; 11 bases agree with TRBD1. V lost 4 bases, J lost 7 bases, and 7 bases stayed unmatched. The CDR3 extends over 14 amino acids. Looked up from germline, CDR1 is SGHNT and CDR2 is YYREEE (reference sequence). The CDR3 DNA sequence: TGTGCCAGCAGCCCCCGGGACAGGGGGAGTGAGCAGTACTTC. Translated: CASSPRDRGSEQYF. Based on the CDR3 plus reference TRBV5-4 and TRBJ2-7, the full variable domain is ETGVTQSPTHLIKTRGQQVTLRCSSQSGHNTVSWYQQALGQGPQFIFQYYREEENGRGNFPPRFSGLQFPNYSSELNVNALELDDSALYLCASSPRDRGSEQYFGPGTRLTVT.

The chain carries TRBV5-4 and TRBJ1-1; tentatively, D is TRBD1 (6 bases). This CDR3 is built from 11 residues. V dropped 4 bases and J dropped 8 bases, with 9 bases sitting between them. Germline V gene data show CDR1 as SGHNT and CDR2 as YYREEE (reference sequence). The CDR3 bases are TGTGCCAGCAGCCTCGGGACAGAAGCTTTCTTT. Protein sequence: CASSLGTEAFF.

The chain links TRBV7-2 to TRBJ2-1, with D possibly TRBD1 on 6 matching bases. CDR1 and CDR2 from the germline V gene are SGHTA and FQGNSA. The V end was cut by 4 bases, the J end by 8 bases, with 18 bases between. The length of the CDR3 is 15 residues. The CDR3 DNA follows: TGTGCCAGCAGCTCGGAAGGTGGTACAGGGTATGAGCAGTTCTTC. Its protein is CASSSEGGTGYEQFF.

The genes are TRBV28 and TRBJ2-2, with a tentative D call TRBD1 (6 bases). V lost 1 base and J lost 3, with 12 bases in between. Germline CDR1 is MDHEN and CDR2 is SYDVKM. The CDR3 has 16 amino acids. The CDR3 here is CASSLSQGMYTGELFF. The CDR3, as DNA: TGTGCCAGCAGTTTATCCCAGGGGATGTACACCGGGGAGCTGTTTTTT. Filled out from reference TRBV28 and TRBJ2-2, the complete variable domain reads DVKVTQSSRYLVKRTGEKVFLECVQDMDHENMFWYRQDPGLGLRLIYFSYDVKMKEKGDIPEGYSVSREKKERFSLILESASTNQTSMYLCASSLSQGMYTGELFFGEGSRLTVL.

The rearrangement links TRBV12-2 to TRBJ2-4; TRBD2 is the table's D call, not checked against the DNA. TRBV12-2 has pseudogene status. This CDR3 has 23 residues. DNA for the CDR3: TGTGCAAGTCGCCACCCGACTAGCGGGGGCTACGCCCGACCACCATTAGCCAAAAACATTCAGTACTTC. Protein product: CASRHPTSGGYARPPLAKNIQYF.

The V and J genes are TRBV5-4 and TRBJ2-5; D call uncertain. V was trimmed by 4 bases and J by 2 bases, leaving 3 bases between them. This CDR3 region has 11 residues. Germline V lookup: CDR1 SGHNT, CDR2 YYREEE (reference sequence). Here the CDR3 reads CASSQQETQYF. CDR3 nucleotide sequence: TGTGCCAGCAGCCAGCAAGAGACCCAGTACTTC. The whole variable domain, filled in from reference TRBV5-4 and TRBJ2-5, reads ETGVTQSPTHLIKTRGQQVTLRCSSQSGHNTVSWYQQALGQGPQFIFQYYREEENGRGNFPPRFSGLQFPNYSSELNVNALELDDSALYLCASSQQETQYFGPGTRLLVL.

V gene TRBV6-5 combines with J gene TRBJ1-4, with D possibly being TRBD1 (6 bases). The CDR3 covers 14 residues. The V gene lost 6 bases and the J gene lost 10 bases, with 18 bases spanning the gap. The germline gives CDR1 MNHEY, CDR2 SVGAGI. CDR3 protein: CASRQRGDTRKLFF. In DNA form, the CDR3 reads TGTGCCAGCAGGCAACGTGGGGACACCAGAAAACTGTTTTTT.

The rearrangement links TRBV7-2 to TRBJ1-5; D is undetermined. Germline CDR1 reads SGHTA; CDR2 reads FQGNSA. The CDR3 runs 14 residues. V was cut by 1 base and J by 6 bases, with 10 bases left in between. The CDR3 DNA reads as TGTGCCAGCAGCTTAGGTCGGGCGAGTCAGCCCCAGCATTTT. Amino acid sequence: CASSLGRASQPQHF. The whole variable domain, filled in from reference TRBV7-2 and TRBJ1-5, reads GAGVSQSPSNKVTEKGKDVELRCDPISGHTALYWYRQSLGQGLEFLIYFQGNSAPDKSGLPSDRFSAERTGGSVSTLTIQRTQQEDSAVYLCASSLGRASQPQHFGDGTRLSIL.

CDR3 amino acids: CASSQEVGGSSGTEAFF. The CDR3 DNA is TGTGCCAGCAGCCAAGAGGTCGGGGGCTCATCGGGCACTGAAGCTTTCTTT. The J gene is TRBJ1-1, the V gene TRBV4-2; tentatively, D is TRBD1 (6 bases). The CDR3 sequence is 17 residues long. In germline, CDR1 is LGHNA, CDR2 YNFKEQ. V lost 0 bases and J lost 4, with 18 bases in between.

V is TRBV5-8 and J is TRBJ2-5; D unresolved. This CDR3 has 11 residues. Germline V gene data show CDR1 as SGHTS and CDR2 as YDEGEE. V was shortened by 4 bases and J by 9 bases, with 10 bases between the two germline ends. The DNA for the CDR3 is TGTGCCAGCAGCCCAACCTCGGCCCAGTACTTC. This codes for CASSPTSAQYF.

CDR3 protein: CASSRGQGGVAGELFF. In DNA form, the CDR3 reads TGTGCCAGCAGCCGCGGACAGGGTGGGGTCGCCGGGGAGCTGTTTTTT. The gene calls are TRBV3-1 (or the pseudogene TRBV3-2) and TRBJ2-2; 8 nucleotides agree with TRBD1. The germline V gene has CDR1 LGHDT and CDR2 YNNKEL (reference sequence). V trimming: 4 bases; J trimming: 6 bases; junction bases outside the gene matches: 10. This CDR3 is built from 16 residues.

The V call is TRBV7-2, the J call TRBJ1-4; D unclear. The CDR3 sequence is 16 residues long. Per the germline V gene, CDR1 is SGHTA and CDR2 is FQGNSA. Trimming left V 1 base short and J 8 bases short, with 17 bases between. CDR3 amino acids: CASSLVKAGGWEKLFF. DNA for the CDR3: TGTGCCAGCAGCTTAGTAAAAGCCGGCGGGTGGGAAAAACTGTTTTTT.

The gene calls are TRBV3-1 (or the pseudogene TRBV3-2) and TRBJ2-1; TRBD2 aligns across 16 bases. This CDR3 region has 20 residues. V was clipped by 0 bases and J by 8 bases; unmatched bases: 13. From germline, CDR1 is LGHDT and CDR2 YNNKEL (reference sequence). The CDR3 DNA follows: TGTGCCAGCAGCCAAGAACCCGGGACTAGCGGGGGGGCCAATATCTATGAGCAGTTCTTC. Encoded protein: CASSQEPGTSGGANIYEQFF.

The V call is TRBV27, the J call TRBJ2-7, with 7 bases lining up with TRBD1. The CDR3 covers 15 residues. Per germline, CDR1 MNHEY and CDR2 SMNVEV (reference sequence). Trimming at V came to 6 bases and at J to 2 bases, leaving 10 bases not matched to a gene. The CDR3 loop reads CASSSPKTGTYEQYF. The DNA of the CDR3 is TGTGCCAGCAGCTCTCCTAAGACAGGGACCTACGAGCAGTACTTC.

V and J are TRBV10-2 and TRBJ1-5; D unresolved. V was shortened by 3 bases and J by 7 bases, with 10 bases between the two germline ends. Germline CDR1 and CDR2: WSHSY and SAAADI. The CDR3 is made up of 13 amino acids. The CDR3 loop reads CASSDGPSQPQHF. The CDR3 DNA reads as TGCGCCAGCAGTGACGGCCCTTCACAGCCCCAGCATTTT.

The genes are TRBV27 and TRBJ2-7, with D possibly matching TRBD2 (6 bases). This CDR3 is built from 14 residues. V was pared by 3 bases and J by 0 bases, with 9 bases between. The germline CDR1 and CDR2 sequences are MNHEY and SMNVEV (reference sequence). The CDR3 protein is CASSLGGNSYEQYF. In DNA, the CDR3 is TGTGCCAGCAGTTTGGGCGGGAACTCCTACGAGCAGTACTTC.

In the case of this clone: At the DNA level, this CDR3 is encoded by other sequences in the same sample as well. The chain joins TRBV7-2 to TRBJ1-6; 8 bases map to TRBD1. V trimming: 5 bases; J trimming: 6 bases; junction bases outside the gene matches: 3. Germline V lookup: CDR1 SGHTA, CDR2 FQGNSA. The CDR3 is made up of 14 amino acids. CDR3 coding DNA: TGTGCCAGCAGCCCACAGGGGGGTAATTCACCCCTCCACTTT. Protein sequence: CASSPQGGNSPLHF.

The rearrangement uses TRBV2 and TRBJ1-5; D perhaps matches TRBD1 (6 bases). From germline, CDR1 is SNHLY and CDR2 FYNNEI. The CDR3 sequence is 15 residues long. V dropped 5 bases and J dropped 2 bases, with 13 bases sitting between them. This CDR3 is CASSQDSGRNQPQHF. Written as DNA, the CDR3 is TGTGCCAGCAGTCAGGACAGCGGTCGCAATCAGCCCCAGCATTTT.

The chain recombines TRBV5-6 with TRBJ1-5; D remains unclear. Germline CDR1 SGHDT, CDR2 YYEEEE. V was clipped by 0 bases and J by 2 bases, with 9 bases between them. The CDR3 spans 15 residues. The chain's CDR3 is CASSLGAQGNQPQHF. As DNA, the CDR3 is TGTGCCAGCAGCTTGGGGGCCCAGGGCAATCAGCCCCAGCATTTT.

The genes are TRBV5-1 and TRBJ2-5; D unresolved. There are 15 residues in the CDR3. V shed 6 bases and J shed 9 bases, with 24 bases lying between them. Germline CDR1 reads SGHRS; CDR2 reads YFSETQ. Here the CDR3 reads CASKASAASQVAQYF. DNA of the CDR3: TGCGCCAGCAAGGCTTCGGCGGCTTCTCAGGTGGCCCAGTACTTC. Filled out from reference TRBV5-1 and TRBJ2-5, the complete variable domain reads KAGVTQTPRYLIKTRGQQVTLSCSPISGHRSVSWYQQTPGQGLQFLFEYFSETQRNKGNFPGRFSGRQFSNSRSEMNVSTLELGDSALYLCASKASAASQVAQYFGPGTRLLVL.

J is TRBJ2-1 and V is TRBV4-2; TRBD2 matches 12 bases. The V segment lost 5 bases and the J segment 8 bases; nucleotides outside the gene matches: 16. CDR3 size: 18 residues. The germline V gene encodes CDR1 LGHNA and CDR2 YNFKEQ. As DNA, the CDR3 is TGTGCCAGCAGCTCGCGTCAGGGCCTAGCGGGGGGGCCTTATGAGCAGTTCTTC. Protein product: CASSSRQGLAGGPYEQFF.